The entry below describes one TCR beta chain. Its antigen is not known. The data are from a study of cytomegalovirus exposure and HLA in healthy donors. Study-wide results and limits: Cytomegalovirus status was reportedly diagnosed by the classifier with high specificity and sensitivity. In vitro testing confirmed a few CMV-associated chains as specific for CMV antigens. The authors listed 150 to 200 TCR beta chains as cytomegalovirus-associated. Most sequenced TCRs were rare (though some public TCRs occurred in many donors).

The CDR3 loop spans 14 amino acids. Trimming removed 7 bases from V and 5 bases from J, with 18 bases in between. From germline, CDR1 is SGHRS and CDR2 YFSETQ. The assay was immunoSEQ multiplex PCR, and TCRdb's table has in-frame clones only and misses some. The repertoire includes about 63,000 clones, just under 95% of them detected once, and around 7% sits in the top ten. The chain combines TRBV5-1 with TRBJ2-5, with D perhaps TRBD1 (7 bases). The TCR was taken from a woman under 30 in good health and CMV-seropositive. The sequenced sample consisted of PBMCs. CDR3 sequence reads: CASWDPTGRETQYF. The CDR3 DNA reads as TGCGCCAGCTGGGACCCGACAGGGAGGGAGACCCAGTACTTC.